The next 32 T cell receptor beta chains were all read from a single sample in a study of T cells in tumors after PD-1 blockade. TCRdb keeps only in-frame clones here, not all; method: immunoSEQ multiplex PCR. The sample contains some 14,000 clones, about 84% of which appear only once. Sequenced here: PBMCs, sampled after anti-PD-1 treatment. These receptors were collected from a human donor with basal cell carcinoma.

This chain connects TRBV4-1 to TRBJ1-5; maybe TRBD1 (5 bases). Between the trimmed V and J ends, which lost 0 bases and 2 bases, there was a span of 11 bases. CDR3 length: 16 amino acids. Germline CDR1 and CDR2: MGHRA and YSYEKL. The CDR3 region is CASSQDLTVGNQPQHF. The CDR3 bases are TGCGCCAGCAGCCAAGATTTGACAGTAGGCAATCAGCCCCAGCATTTT.

This sequence joins TRBV24-1 and TRBJ2-5, with 7 bases aligning to TRBD1. The V gene's germline CDR1 is KGHDR and CDR2 SFDVKD. V shed 1 base, J shed 5 bases, and the junction held 9 bases outside the gene matches. The CDR3 spans 16 residues. CDR3 in amino acids: CATSDFTDRDGETQYF. CDR3 DNA: TGTGCCACCAGTGATTTCACCGACAGGGATGGGGAGACCCAGTACTTC.

The V gene is TRBV19, the J gene TRBJ1-1, with D uncertain. Germline V CDR1 and CDR2: LNHDA, SQIVND (reference sequence). The CDR3 length is 12 residues. Trimming stripped 6 bases from V and 3 bases from J, with 8 bases between. This chain's CDR3 is CASRRVDTEAFF. CDR3 bases: TGTGCCAGTAGGAGGGTGGACACTGAAGCTTTCTTT.

This clone was seen more than once but under ten times. The chain employs TRBV10-2 and TRBJ2-7; TRBD1 is a possible D gene (6 bases). This CDR3 comprises 14 residues. V was cut by 2 bases and J by 3 bases, with 11 bases left in between. Per germline, CDR1 WSHSY and CDR2 SAAADI. CDR3 region: CASSETGFYYEQYF. In nucleotides, the CDR3 is TGCGCCAGCAGTGAGACAGGGTTTTACTACGAGCAGTACTTC.

V usage is TRBV2 and J usage is TRBJ2-5; the D is unclear. V was trimmed by 8 bases and J by 2 bases, leaving 6 bases between them. The CDR3 runs to 11 residues. In germline, CDR1 is SNHLY, CDR2 FYNNEI. CDR3 sequence (DNA): TGTGCCAGCGTCCTGCAAGAGACCCAGTACTTC. Protein product: CASVLQETQYF.

This chain uses TRBV19 with TRBJ1-4; perhaps TRBD1 as D (6 bases). The germline V and J ends were trimmed by 5 bases and 8 bases, with 12 bases remaining between them. Germline CDR1 LNHDA, CDR2 SQIVND (reference sequence). The CDR3 covers 13 residues. The CDR3 sequence is CASSGDRREKLFF. In DNA form, the CDR3 reads TGTGCCAGTAGTGGCGACAGGAGAGAAAAACTGTTTTTT.

The chain recombines TRBV28 with TRBJ1-1; D call uncertain. Germline V gives CDR1 MDHEN, CDR2 SYDVKM. There are 12 residues in the CDR3. Trimming cost V 3 bases and J 5 bases, with 7 bases left between them. The CDR3 loop reads CASSFFGTEAFF. CDR3 nucleotide sequence: TGTGCCAGCAGTTTCTTCGGGACTGAAGCTTTCTTT.

This sequence joins TRBV7-8 and TRBJ2-3; tentatively, D is TRBD2 (6 bases). V was cut by 6 bases and J by 3 bases, with 19 bases left in between. The CDR3 has 16 amino acids. The V gene's germline CDR1 is SGHVS and CDR2 FQNEAQ. The CDR3 DNA follows: TGTGCCAGCAGTTCCACCGGGACTTTAGGGACAGATACGCAGTATTTT. Protein: CASSSTGTLGTDTQYF.

Only a few counts were recorded for this clone. J is TRBJ1-4 and V is TRBV14; 9 nucleotides agree with TRBD1. CDR1 is SGHDN, CDR2 FVKESK, per germline. CDR3 length equals 16 residues. The V and J ends lost 4 bases and 3 bases, in that order; junction bases with no gene match: 6. CDR3 residues: CASSPGQGLANEKLFF. The CDR3 coding sequence is TGTGCCAGCAGCCCCGGACAGGGGCTAGCTAATGAAAAACTGTTTTTT.

This clone was counted once. CDR3 DNA: TGTGCCAGCAACACAGGGGACTATGGCTACACCTTC. It codes for CASNTGDYGYTF. The J gene is TRBJ1-2, the V gene TRBV28; TRBD1 aligns across 7 bases. The junction had 2 bases not matched to a gene; V was cut back by 7 bases and J by 3 bases. CDR1 and CDR2 (germline): MDHEN, SYDVKM. The CDR3 has 12 amino acids.

The rearrangement links TRBV7-9 to TRBJ1-5; 7 bases line up with TRBD1. The length of the CDR3 is 15 residues. The V segment lost 4 bases and the J segment 2 bases; nucleotides outside the gene matches: 5. CDR1 and CDR2 (germline): SEHNR, FQNEAQ (reference sequence). The CDR3, as DNA: TGTGCCAGCAGCTCTGACAGGGAGCGCAATCAGCCCCAGCATTTT. Amino acid sequence: CASSSDRERNQPQHF.

The chain links TRBV5-4 to TRBJ2-1, with 8 positions matching TRBD1. This CDR3 is 15 amino acids long. Germline loops: CDR1 SGHNT, CDR2 YYREEE (reference sequence). With V trimmed by 4 bases and J by 0 bases, 3 bases remained unmatched. The CDR3 DNA sequence: TGTGCCAGCAGCGCCGGGACAGGCTCCTACAATGAGCAGTTCTTC. It codes for CASSAGTGSYNEQFF.

This clone was found a few times. The J gene is TRBJ2-7, the V gene TRBV6-5, with D perhaps matching TRBD2 (5 bases). Trimming removed 0 bases at V and 6 bases at J, with 9 bases between. CDR1 and CDR2 (germline): MNHEY, SVGAGI. This CDR3 has 13 amino acids. The CDR3 DNA reads as TGTGCCAGCAGTTACTCCTCGAGCGGCGAGCAGTACTTC. It codes for CASSYSSSGEQYF.

CDR3 sequence: CASSIWANNEQFF. In DNA, the CDR3 is TGTGCCAGTAGTATATGGGCCAACAATGAGCAGTTCTTC. The V call is TRBV19, the J call TRBJ2-1; no definite D call. V was cut by 2 bases and J by 5 bases, with 7 bases left in between. The germline gives CDR1 LNHDA, CDR2 SQIVND (reference sequence). The length of the CDR3 is 13 residues.

The rearrangement joins TRBV6-6 to TRBJ1-2; 7 bases are a match to TRBD1. This CDR3 region has 13 residues. Germline V gene sequence: CDR1 MNHNY, CDR2 SVGAGI (reference sequence). Trimming took 11 bases from V and 4 from J; bases not matched to a gene: 10. The CDR3 reads CAGATGLGYGYTF. CDR3 nucleotides: TGTGCCGGCGCGACAGGGTTGGGCTATGGCTACACCTTC.

The chain joins TRBV12-3 or TRBV12-4 to TRBJ2-5, with TRBD1 matching 9 bases. The CDR3 sequence is 13 residues long. The junction had 5 bases not matched to a gene; V was cut back by 7 bases and J by 5 bases. The CDR3 nucleotides read TGTGCCAGCAACGACAGGGGGTCGGAGACCCAGTACTTC. Protein: CASNDRGSETQYF.

This rearrangement joins TRBV5-1 to TRBJ2-2; 7 bases line up with TRBD1. CDR1 and CDR2 (germline): SGHRS, YFSETQ. The CDR3 sequence is 15 residues long. V shed 8 bases, J shed 0 bases, and the junction held 7 bases outside the gene matches. For the CDR3, the DNA is TGCGCCAGTAATACAGGGGACCCGAACACCGGGGAGCTGTTTTTT. Translation: CASNTGDPNTGELFF.

This clone has just a few counts. The J gene is TRBJ1-1, the V gene TRBV13, with D hard to call. Trimming removed 5 bases from V and 0 bases from J, with 13 bases in between. Germline V gene data show CDR1 as PRHDT and CDR2 as FYEKMQ (reference sequence). The CDR3 loop spans 15 amino acids. CDR3 in DNA: TGTGCCAGCAGCCTCGCCCGGGCCTTGAACACTGAAGCTTTCTTT. It is translated as CASSLARALNTEAFF.

The CDR3 DNA sequence: TGCAGCGTTGAAGATGGAAGTCTCTTCTATGGCTACACCTTC. Encoded protein: CSVEDGSLFYGYTF. The chain employs TRBV29-1 and TRBJ1-2; D uncertain. Germline V gives CDR1 SQVTM, CDR2 ANQGSEA. V dropped 0 bases and J dropped 4 bases, with 12 bases sitting between them. This CDR3 contains 14 residues. Based on the CDR3 plus reference TRBV29-1 and TRBJ1-2, the full variable domain is SAVISQKPSRDICQRGTSLTIQCQVDSQVTMMFWYRQQPGQSLTLIATANQGSEATYESGFVIDKFPISRPNLTFSTLTVSNMSPEDSSIYLCSVEDGSLFYGYTFGSGTRLTVV.

This chain links TRBV7-3 with TRBJ1-1; 7 bases are shared with TRBD1. The CDR3 totals 13 residues. Unmatched junction bases numbered 4, after V lost 5 bases and J lost 4 bases. Germline lookup yields CDR1 SGHTA and CDR2 FQGTGA. The CDR3 loop reads CASSPQGITEAFF. CDR3 coding DNA: TGTGCCAGCAGCCCACAGGGGATCACTGAAGCTTTCTTT.

The chain has TRBV5-1 and TRBJ2-5; no reliable D call. V was clipped by 0 bases and J by 7 bases, with 16 bases between them. There are 15 residues in the CDR3. Germline loops: CDR1 SGHRS, CDR2 YFSETQ. As DNA, the CDR3 is TGCGCCAGCAGCTTGGAGGTTGGCTTCCCGGGGACCCAGTACTTC. Its protein is CASSLEVGFPGTQYF.

The chain joins TRBV28 to TRBJ1-5, with 9 bases that match TRBD1. With V trimmed by 6 bases and J by 6 bases, 9 bases remained unmatched. Germline V CDR1 and CDR2: MDHEN, SYDVKM. This CDR3 has 15 residues. The CDR3 DNA reads as TGTGCCAGCAGCCGGGGACAGGGAGTAAGTCAGCCCCAGCATTTT. It codes for CASSRGQGVSQPQHF.

The chain employs TRBV21-1 and TRBJ2-7; TRBD1, as called in the table, went unchecked against the DNA. TRBV21-1 is termed a pseudogene. The CDR3 extends over 14 amino acids. The CDR3 loop is CASRLTGTGYEQYF. In DNA form, the CDR3 reads TGTGCCAGCCGCCTGACAGGGACAGGCTACGAGCAGTACTTC.

The CDR3 sequence: CASSLMGQGMSPLHF. The CDR3 bases are TGCGCCAGCAGCTTGATGGGACAGGGTATGTCACCCCTCCACTTT. The V call is TRBV5-1, the J call TRBJ1-6, with TRBD1 identical over 9 bases. V trimming: 1 base; J trimming: 10 bases; junction bases outside the gene matches: 6. From germline, CDR1 is SGHRS and CDR2 YFSETQ. The CDR3 has 15 residues.

In its sample, this clone was seen once. The chain uses TRBV3-1 (or the pseudogene TRBV3-2) and TRBJ2-7; the match to TRBD2 covers 7 bases. The CDR3 sequence is 14 residues long. Germline loops: CDR1 LGHDT, CDR2 YNNKEL (reference sequence). J was trimmed by 2 bases and V by 4 bases; bases with no gene match: 5. CDR3 coding DNA: TGTGCCAGCAGCCCGCCGACTAGCACCTACGAGCAGTACTTC. It encodes CASSPPTSTYEQYF.

The chain combines TRBV28 with TRBJ1-6; weak D call: TRBD1 (6 bases). The CDR3 covers 16 residues. Deletions cut 1 base from V and 8 bases from J, with 15 bases between. Per germline, CDR1 MDHEN and CDR2 SYDVKM. The CDR3 region has the DNA TGTGCCAGCAGTTTATATCTGGGACAAATTTATTCACCCCTCCACTTT. It yields the protein CASSLYLGQIYSPLHF.

CDR3 amino acids: CASSKDRGETQYF. The CDR3 nucleotides are TGTGCCAGCTCAAAAGACAGGGGTGAGACCCAGTACTTC. The V and J genes are TRBV18 and TRBJ2-5; TRBD1 matches at 8 bases. CDR1 KGHSH and CDR2 LQKENI come from the germline V gene. This CDR3 is built from 13 residues. With V trimmed by 5 bases and J by 5 bases, 4 bases remained unmatched.

This rearrangement joins TRBV29-1 to TRBJ2-3; 11 bases map to TRBD1. This CDR3 is 16 amino acids long. Trimming took 6 bases from V and 5 from J; bases not matched to a gene: 13. The germline gives CDR1 SQVTM, CDR2 ANQGSEA. CDR3 in DNA: TGCAGCGTCGCCGCCCGGACAGGGGGCGGTGGAGATACGCAGTATTTT. Translating gives CSVAARTGGGGDTQYF.

This clone was counted a single time. V and J are TRBV6-5 and TRBJ2-1; TRBD1 agrees at 9 bases. The CDR3 has 14 amino acids. V lost 5 bases to trimming and J lost 4 bases; unmatched junction nucleotides: 3. Per the germline V gene, CDR1 is MNHEY and CDR2 is SVGAGI. This CDR3 is CASSRQGGYNEQFF. The CDR3 coding sequence is TGTGCCAGCAGTAGACAGGGGGGATACAATGAGCAGTTCTTC.

This chain links TRBV3-1 (or the pseudogene TRBV3-2) with TRBJ2-1; a possible D gene is TRBD2 (5 bases). Germline assignment: CDR1 LGHDT and CDR2 YNNKEL (reference sequence). The CDR3 is 15 amino acids. V shed 0 bases and J shed 0 bases, with 6 bases lying between them. CDR3 in amino acids: CASSQEAGSYNEQFF. CDR3 nucleotide sequence: TGTGCCAGCAGCCAAGAGGCGGGCTCCTACAATGAGCAGTTCTTC.

The chain employs TRBV3-1 (or the pseudogene TRBV3-2) and TRBJ2-2; the D is unclear. This CDR3 spans 18 amino acids. V gave up 0 bases and J gave up 0 bases, with 14 bases separating them. Germline values: CDR1 LGHDT, CDR2 YNNKEL (reference sequence). The CDR3: CASSQDSPGPANTGELFF. The CDR3 coding sequence is TGTGCCAGCAGCCAAGATTCCCCAGGCCCCGCGAACACCGGGGAGCTGTTTTTT.

The chain is built from TRBV29-1 and TRBJ2-7; 10 bases line up with TRBD1. In germline, CDR1 is SQVTM, CDR2 ANQGSEA. This CDR3 comprises 16 residues. J gave up 5 bases and V 6 bases, and 16 bases lay outside the gene matches. The DNA for the CDR3 is TGCAGCGTACGGGGCCGGGACAGGGGTTCAACGGACGAGCAGTACTTC. It specifies CSVRGRDRGSTDEQYF.